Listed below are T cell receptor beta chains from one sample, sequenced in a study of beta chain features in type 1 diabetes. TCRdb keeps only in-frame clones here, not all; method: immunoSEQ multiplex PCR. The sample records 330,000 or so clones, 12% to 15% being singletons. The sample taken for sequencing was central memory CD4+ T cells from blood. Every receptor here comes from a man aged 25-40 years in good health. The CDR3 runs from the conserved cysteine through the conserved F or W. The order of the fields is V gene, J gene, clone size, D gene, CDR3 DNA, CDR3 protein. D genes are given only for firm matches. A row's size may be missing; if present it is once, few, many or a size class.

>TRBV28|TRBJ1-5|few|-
TGTGCCAGCAAGTTCGGGGGGGGGCGTTTGCAGCCCCAGCATTTT
CASKFGGGRLQPQHF
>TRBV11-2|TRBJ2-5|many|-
TGTGCCAGCAGCTTAATACAGGGAGAGACCCAGTACTTC
CASSLIQGETQYF
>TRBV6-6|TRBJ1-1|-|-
TGTGCCAGCAGTTATCCTTTCTTT
CASSYPFF
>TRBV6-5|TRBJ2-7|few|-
TGTGCCAGCAGTTCTGAACTTCTTAGCTACGAGCAGTACTTC
CASSSELLSYEQYF
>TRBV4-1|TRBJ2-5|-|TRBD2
TGCGCCAGCAGCCAACCTACTAGCGGGACACAAGAGACCCAGTACTTC
CASSQPTSGTQETQYF
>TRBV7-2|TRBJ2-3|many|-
TGTGCCAGCAGCTTAGTAGATCGAGGGAGTGGGTATTTT
CASSLVDRGSGYF
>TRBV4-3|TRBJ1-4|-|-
TGCGCCAGCAGCCTCGGACTCCCTAATGAAAAACTGTTTTTT
CASSLGLPNEKLFF
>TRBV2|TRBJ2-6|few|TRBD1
TGTGCCAGCAGTCCCGGACAGGGGTCCTCTGGGGCCAACGTCCTGACTTTC
CASSPGQGSSGANVLTF
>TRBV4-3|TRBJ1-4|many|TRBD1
TGCGCCAGCAGCCAAGGGTTGCAGGGGACAGCGGATGAAAAACTGTTTTTT
CASSQGLQGTADEKLFF
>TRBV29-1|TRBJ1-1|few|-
TGCAGCGCCGAGGGGGTCACTGAAGCTTTCTTT
CSAEGVTEAFF
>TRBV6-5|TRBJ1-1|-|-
TGTGCCAGCACGGTGGAATACCGGAACACTGAAGCTTTCTTT
CASTVEYRNTEAFF
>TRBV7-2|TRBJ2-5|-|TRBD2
TGTGCCAGCAGCGGGTTAGTCGGGAGGGCGGAGACCCAGTACTTC
CASSGLVGRAETQYF
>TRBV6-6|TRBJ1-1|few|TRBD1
TGTGCCAGCAGGGGGACAGGGGGCGTGAACACTGAAGCTTTCTTT
CASRGTGGVNTEAFF
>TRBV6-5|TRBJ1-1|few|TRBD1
TGTGCCAGCAGTTATACAGGGGGCTATAACACTGAAGCTTTCTTT
CASSYTGGYNTEAFF
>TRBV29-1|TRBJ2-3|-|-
TGCAGCGTTCTCAGATTTACTAGCACAGATACGCAGTATTTT
CSVLRFTSTDTQYF
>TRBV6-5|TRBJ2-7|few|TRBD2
TGTGCCAGCAGTCTTAGCGGGGGCCTCACTAAGCAGTACTTC
CASSLSGGLTKQYF
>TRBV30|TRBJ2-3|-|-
TGTGCCTGGAGTGTCACAGGCACAGATACGCAGTATTTT
CAWSVTGTDTQYF
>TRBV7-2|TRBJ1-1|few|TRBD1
TGTGCCAGCAGCACAACAGGGGGGAACACTGAAGCTTTCTTT
CASSTTGGNTEAFF
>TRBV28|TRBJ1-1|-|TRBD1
TGTGCCAGCAGTCCTCAGCCTTGGGACAGACAAGGGGCTTTCTTT
CASSPQPWDRQGAFF
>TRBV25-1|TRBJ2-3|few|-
TGTGCCAGCAGCTTCAGCGGGTCTGGCACAGATACGCAGTATTTT
CASSFSGSGTDTQYF
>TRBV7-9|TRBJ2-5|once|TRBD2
TGTGCCAGCAGCTTAGAGGGAGGGTATCTCAACTTC
CASSLEGGYLNF
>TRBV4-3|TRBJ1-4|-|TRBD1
TGCGCCAGCAGCCAAGTGAACAGGGGAGATGAAAAACTGTTTTTT
CASSQVNRGDEKLFF
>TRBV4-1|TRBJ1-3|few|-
TGCGCCAGCAGCCAAGCTAACACCATATATTTT
CASSQANTIYF
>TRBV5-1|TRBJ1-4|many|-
TGCGCCAGCAGCTTGCACGGGATTACTGGGGATGAAAAACTGTTTTTT
CASSLHGITGDEKLFF
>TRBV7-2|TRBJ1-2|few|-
TGCGCCAGCAGCCAAGTGGCACTGAGGGGTAGGGGCTACACCTTC
CASSQVALRGRGYTF
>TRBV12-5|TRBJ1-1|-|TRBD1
TGTGCTAGTGGTTTGGCTCAGGGGGATGTGAACACTGAAGCTTTCTTT
CASGLAQGDVNTEAFF
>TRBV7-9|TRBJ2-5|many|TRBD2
TGTGCCAGCAGCTCTACGACTAGCACAGAGACCCAGTACTTC
CASSSTTSTETQYF
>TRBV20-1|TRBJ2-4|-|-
TGCAGTGCTGAAGACTCGGGGAAGAGGGCCTTC
CSAEDSGKRAF
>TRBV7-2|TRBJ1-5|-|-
TGTGCCAGCAGCCCCGGTACCAAGAGGCAGCCCCAGCATTTT
CASSPGTKRQPQHF
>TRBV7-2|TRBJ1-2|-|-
TGTGCCAGCAGCCGACCCGGCTATGGCTACACCTTC
CASSRPGYGYTF
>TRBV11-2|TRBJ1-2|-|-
TGTGCCAGCAGCCCCGCGGTCGGGGGTGGCTACACCTTC
CASSPAVGGGYTF
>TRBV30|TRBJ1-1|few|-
TGTGCCCACCACGGTGGGGTTGGGACTGAAGCTTTCTTT
CAHHGGVGTEAFF
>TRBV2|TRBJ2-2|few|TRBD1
TGTGCCAGCAAGGGACAGGGGTCAACCGGGGAGCTGTTTTTT
CASKGQGSTGELFF
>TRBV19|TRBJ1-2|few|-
TGTGCCAGTAGTATGGGCGGGACGTCCATACGTGGCTACACCTTC
CASSMGGTSIRGYTF
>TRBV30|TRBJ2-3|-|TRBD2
TGTGCCTGGAGTGTAGGGCTAGCGGGAGATACGCAGTATTTT
CAWSVGLAGDTQYF
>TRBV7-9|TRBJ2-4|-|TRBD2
TGTGCCAGCAGCTCCCGGGGGGGCCACATTCAGTACTTC
CASSSRGGHIQYF
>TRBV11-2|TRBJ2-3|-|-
TGTGCCAGCAGCTTCTACGGACGTCCCACAGATACGCAGTATTTT
CASSFYGRPTDTQYF
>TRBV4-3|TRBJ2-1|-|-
TGCGCCAGCAGCCAAGAGTGGGGTAGACGCAATGAGCAGTTCTTC
CASSQEWGRRNEQFF
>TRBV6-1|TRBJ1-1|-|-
TGTGCCAGTCGTCGGGGTCCTGAAGCTTTCTTT
CASRRGPEAFF
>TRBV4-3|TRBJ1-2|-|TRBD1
TGCGCCAGCAGCCAAGAGCGGACAGGGAACTATGGCTACACCTTC
CASSQERTGNYGYTF
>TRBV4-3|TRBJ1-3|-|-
TGCGCCAGCAGCCAAGACCACTCTGGAAACACCATATATTTT
CASSQDHSGNTIYF
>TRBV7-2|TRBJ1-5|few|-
TGTGCCAGCAGCTTAGTGGCAGGTAATCAGCCCCAGCATTTT
CASSLVAGNQPQHF
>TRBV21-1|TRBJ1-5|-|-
TGTGCCAGCAGCAAAGGGACAGGGGATCAGCCCCAGCATTTT
CASSKGTGDQPQHF
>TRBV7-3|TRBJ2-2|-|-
TGTGCCAGCAGCCCCAGCCCCGAGGTCACCGGGGAGCTGTTTTTT
CASSPSPEVTGELFF
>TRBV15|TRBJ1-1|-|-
TGTGCCACGAGACATTTGAACACTGAAGCTTTCTTT
CATRHLNTEAFF
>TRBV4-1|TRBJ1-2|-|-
TGCGCCAGCAGCCCCGGGGCTTCTAACTATGGCTACACCTTC
CASSPGASNYGYTF
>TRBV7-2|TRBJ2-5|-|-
TGTGCCAGCAGCTTGCAGGGGGGGCGGTCAGAGACCCAGTACTTC
CASSLQGGRSETQYF
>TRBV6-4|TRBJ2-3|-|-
TGTGCCAGCAGTGAGGACGCCCGATTCACAGATACGCAGTATTTT
CASSEDARFTDTQYF